This passage covers 12 T cell receptor beta chains from one sample sequenced in a study of T cell responses to AZD1222 COVID-19 vaccine. Libraries were prepared by immunoSEQ multiplex PCR; TCRdb keeps only in-frame clonotypes and omits some of them. The repertoire consists of roughly 180,000 clones, with roughly nine tenths occurring once and the leading ten covering 2.5% to 3%. The sample in question was peripheral blood, obtained on day 0 of AZD1222 vaccination. These receptors originate from an adult in good health.

The J gene is TRBJ2-7, the V gene TRBV28, with D maybe TRBD1 (6 bases). Germline loops: CDR1 MDHEN, CDR2 SYDVKM. V was pared by 3 bases and J by 2 bases, with 11 bases between. The CDR3 consists of 14 residues. CDR3: CASSFQQGPYEQYF. CDR3 bases: TGTGCCAGCAGTTTTCAACAGGGCCCCTACGAGCAGTACTTC.

The chain links TRBV4-1 to TRBJ1-1; D is unresolved. The CDR3 covers 15 residues. CDR1 is MGHRA and CDR2 is YSYEKL in the germline V gene. Trimming shortened V by 4 bases and J by 1 base, and 13 bases separated the two germline ends. CDR3 nucleotides: TGCGCCAGCAGCCCGTCCGCGTGGGGGAACACTGAAGCTTTCTTT. Translation: CASSPSAWGNTEAFF.

This clone was found a few times. The V and J genes are TRBV5-8 and TRBJ2-7; tentatively, D is TRBD2 (6 bases). Germline V gene lookup returns CDR1 SGHTS and CDR2 YDEGEE. V dropped 0 bases and J dropped 1 base, with 8 bases sitting between them. This CDR3 region has 14 residues. The CDR3 here is CASSLAGTSYEQYF. The CDR3 DNA follows: TGTGCCAGCAGCTTGGCCGGGACTTCCTACGAGCAGTACTTC.

The V call is TRBV9, the J call TRBJ1-1, with TRBD1 as a possible D gene (5 bases). Germline CDR1 SGDLS, CDR2 YYNGEE. Trimming shortened V by 4 bases and J by 8 bases, and 12 bases separated the two germline ends. This CDR3 spans 12 amino acids. In nucleotides, the CDR3 is TGTGCCAGCAGCCGAGACAGTTGGGAAGCTTTCTTT. Protein: CASSRDSWEAFF. Supplemented by reference TRBV9 and TRBJ1-1, the full variable domain reads DSGVTQTPKHLITATGQRVTLRCSPRSGDLSVYWYQQSLDQGLQFLIQYYNGEERAKGNILERFSAQQFPDLHSELNLSSLELGDSALYFCASSRDSWEAFFGQGTRLTVV.

This chain uses TRBV24-1 with TRBJ2-1; 9 nucleotides line up with TRBD2. The CDR3 is 16 residues long. CDR1 KGHDR and CDR2 SFDVKD come from the germline V gene. Unmatched junction bases numbered 13, after V lost 6 bases and J lost 8 bases. The CDR3 DNA is TGTGCCACCAGTAAATCTAGCGGGGCCCGTGGGGATGAGCAGTTCTTC. It translates to CATSKSSGARGDEQFF.

V and J are TRBV11-3 and TRBJ2-3, with 7 bases lining up with TRBD1. V trimming: 1 base; J trimming: 1 base; junction bases outside the gene matches: 2. This CDR3 is 15 amino acids long. From germline, CDR1 is SGHNT and CDR2 YENEEA. The CDR3 is CASSLGGTGTDTQYF. The CDR3, as DNA: TGTGCCAGCAGCTTAGGGGGGACAGGCACAGATACGCAGTATTTT.

The J gene is TRBJ1-3, the V gene TRBV5-1; 7 bases map to TRBD1. The CDR3 length is 14 residues. The germline V gene has CDR1 SGHRS and CDR2 YFSETQ. The V gene end was trimmed by 10 bases and the J gene end by 4 bases; junction bases not matched to a gene: 11. CDR3 residues: CAPHDRAGGNTIYF. Written as DNA, the CDR3 is TGCGCCCCCCACGACAGGGCGGGCGGAAACACCATATATTTT.

This clone is a singleton in its sample. The chain combines TRBV27 with TRBJ2-2; 7 positions match TRBD2. The junction had 9 bases not matched to a gene; V was cut back by 5 bases and J by 0 bases. The CDR3 spans 17 residues. Germline-derived CDR1 and CDR2 are MNHEY and SMNVEV (reference sequence). The CDR3 protein is CASSTLTSASNTGELFF. Written as DNA, the CDR3 is TGTGCCAGCAGTACGCTTACTAGCGCCTCGAACACCGGGGAGCTGTTTTTT.

The rearrangement joins TRBV19 to TRBJ1-5, with 8 positions matching TRBD1. The CDR3 has 15 amino acids. Germline assignment: CDR1 LNHDA and CDR2 SQIVND (reference sequence). J was trimmed by 7 bases and V by 1 base; bases with no gene match: 6. CDR3 in amino acids: CASSIVQGAEQPQHF. CDR3 bases: TGTGCCAGTAGTATAGTTCAGGGGGCTGAACAGCCCCAGCATTTT.

The chain is built from TRBV7-3 and TRBJ1-6; 9 nucleotides align to TRBD1. J gave up 9 bases and V 4 bases, and 10 bases lay outside the gene matches. CDR3 length: 16 residues. Germline V CDR1 and CDR2: SGHTA, FQGTGA. The CDR3 region is CASSSQGQGFGSPLHF. CDR3 coding DNA: TGTGCCAGCAGCTCACAAGGACAGGGGTTCGGTTCACCCCTCCACTTT.

This chain links TRBV2 with TRBJ1-1, with a weak D call TRBD1 (6 bases). This CDR3 region has 14 residues. The germline V gene has CDR1 SNHLY and CDR2 FYNNEI. Trimming shortened V by 7 bases and J by 4 bases, and 16 bases separated the two germline ends. CDR3 DNA: TGTGCCAGCATGGGGGCTCGATGGGGCACTGAAGCTTTCTTT. It specifies CASMGARWGTEAFF.

V gene TRBV5-6 combines with J gene TRBJ2-5, with 7 bases lining up with TRBD1. Germline loops: CDR1 SGHDT, CDR2 YYEEEE. This CDR3 is 15 amino acids long. Losses at the gene ends were 3 bases for V and 5 bases for J; bases not matched to a gene: 10. The chain's CDR3 is CASSYSTGLGETQYF. CDR3 sequence (DNA): TGTGCCAGCAGCTACTCGACAGGGTTGGGGGAGACCCAGTACTTC.